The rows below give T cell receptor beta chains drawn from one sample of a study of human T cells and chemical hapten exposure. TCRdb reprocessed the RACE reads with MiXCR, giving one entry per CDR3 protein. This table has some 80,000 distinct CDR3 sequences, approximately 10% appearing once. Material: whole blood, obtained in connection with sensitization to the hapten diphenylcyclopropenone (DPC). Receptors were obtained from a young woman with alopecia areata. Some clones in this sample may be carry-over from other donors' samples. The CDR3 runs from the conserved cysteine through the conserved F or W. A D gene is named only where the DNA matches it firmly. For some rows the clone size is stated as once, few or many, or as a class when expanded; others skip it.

TGTGCCAGCGCTAGCGGGAGGGTCTACAATGAGCAGTTCTTC | CASASGRVYNEQFF | TRBV2 | many | TRBD2 | TRBJ2-1
TGTGCCAGCTCACCAGGGTTGGAGTACACTGAAGCTTTCTTT | CASSPGLEYTEAFF | TRBV18 | few | . | TRBJ1-1
TGCGCCAGCAGCCAAGACTCGGGAGGGCCCCTCCACTTT | CASSQDSGGPLHF | TRBV4-3 | few | . | TRBJ1-6
TGTGCCACCAGCAGAGATCCCGGTAGTCGGACAGATACGCAGTATTTT | CATSRDPGSRTDTQYF | TRBV15 | many | . | TRBJ2-3
TGTGCCAGCAGTGAAGCTAGACAGGGATACTCCGGGGAGCTGTTTTTT | CASSEARQGYSGELFF | TRBV2 | many | TRBD1 | TRBJ2-2
TGTGCCAGCAGAAAAAGCGCACCGGGACAGGGGGGGGCTCGGACCGGGGAGCTGTTTTTT | CASRKSAPGQGGARTGELFF | TRBV3-1 | few | TRBD1 | TRBJ2-2
TGTGCCAGCAGCTCGTCTCCTAGAGATACGCAGTATTTT | CASSSSPRDTQYF | TRBV11-2 | . | . | TRBJ2-3
TGTGCCAGCAGCTTAGCCCAGGCGGGGAGCATCGTGGATTCACCCCTCCACTTT | CASSLAQAGSIVDSPLHF | TRBV11-3 | . | . | TRBJ1-6
TGTGCCAGCAGTTACGGGCAGGAGGGGTGGAATTCACCCCTCCACTTT | CASSYGQEGWNSPLHF | TRBV6-6 | . | . | TRBJ1-6
TGTGCCAGCAGTGAATATTTCGGGTACGAGCAGTACTTC | CASSEYFGYEQYF | TRBV25-1 | many | . | TRBJ2-7
TGTGCCAGCATCTCGTACCTGGGAGAGACCCAGTACTTC | CASISYLGETQYF | TRBV28 | . | . | TRBJ2-5
TGCAGTGCTAGAGATCGAACTGACACCTACGAGCAGTACTTC | CSARDRTDTYEQYF | TRBV20-1 | . | . | TRBJ2-7
TGTGCCAGCAGCTTGAATCCAGGGCCGGGAGATACGCAGTATTTT | CASSLNPGPGDTQYF | TRBV5-5 | many | . | TRBJ2-3
TGTGCCAGCAGCTTAGATGGGATCATGAACACTGAAGCTTTCTTT | CASSLDGIMNTEAFF | TRBV11-1 | . | . | TRBJ1-1
TGTGCCAGCAGCCCCCTAGGGACTCTAATAAATGAGCAGTTCTTC | CASSPLGTLINEQFF | TRBV12-3/TRBV12-4 | few | . | TRBJ2-1
TGTGCCAGCAGCTCGCACCACGGGCTAGAATACGAGCAGTACTTC | CASSSHHGLEYEQYF | TRBV11-2 | few | . | TRBJ2-7
TGTGCCAGCAGGTTCGAGGGTAACCCACGGCGGGAAAAACTGTTTTTT | CASRFEGNPRREKLFF | TRBV6-1 | many | . | TRBJ1-4
TGTGCCAGCAGCCTAATGGCTAGCGGGAGTCATGAGCAGTTCTTC | CASSLMASGSHEQFF | TRBV7-2 | few | TRBD2 | TRBJ2-1
TGTGCCAGCAGCGCGTCATCAGGGGATAGCAATCAGCCCCAGCATTTT | CASSASSGDSNQPQHF | TRBV9 | many | . | TRBJ1-5
TGTGCCAGCAGTTTATTCGCCAGCACAGATACGCAGTATTTT | CASSLFASTDTQYF | TRBV27 | . | . | TRBJ2-3
TGTGCCAGCTCTCGAAACGACGGGAGGAATGAAAAACTGTTTTTT | CASSRNDGRNEKLFF | TRBV18 | many | . | TRBJ1-4
TGTGCCAGCAGTTTGGACGACGTGAGGAGAGAAGCTTTCTTT | CASSLDDVRREAFF | TRBV28 | . | . | TRBJ1-1
TGTGTCAGCAGCTTAGGAGGGTACGGGGAAAAACTGTTTTTT | CVSSLGGYGEKLFF | TRBV7-2 | . | . | TRBJ1-4
TGTGCCAGCAGTGTTGGAGGGGGCAAGAATTCACCCCTCCACTTT | CASSVGGGKNSPLHF | TRBV2 | few | TRBD1 | TRBJ1-6
TGTGCCAGCAGCTTGTCTCGTGATACGCAGTATTTT | CASSLSRDTQYF | TRBV7-9 | . | . | TRBJ2-3
TGTGCCAGCAGCCGCCATGGGGCAATGAAAGAGACCCAGTACTTC | CASSRHGAMKETQYF | TRBV7-9 | once | . | TRBJ2-5
TGTGCCAGCAGCTCTCAAGACCAGTACAATGAGCAGTTCTTC | CASSSQDQYNEQFF | TRBV11-1 | . | . | TRBJ2-1
TGTGCCAGTAGGGGTGATGCCAACGTCCTGACTTTC | CASRGDANVLTF | TRBV19 | many | . | TRBJ2-6
TGCAGCGTAGCCGGGGTTCAGGAGACCCAGTACTTC | CSVAGVQETQYF | TRBV29-1 | many | . | TRBJ2-5
TGTGCCAGCAGCTTAGACGTTGGGCAAGAGACCCAGTACTTC | CASSLDVGQETQYF | TRBV7-2 | once | . | TRBJ2-5
TGTGCCAGCAGGCAGGACAGGGCTCATGGCTACACCTTC | CASRQDRAHGYTF | TRBV4-2 | . | TRBD1 | TRBJ1-2
TGTGCCAGCAGCTTGGGAGGGGTCGAATACGAGCAGTACTTC | CASSLGGVEYEQYF | TRBV5-6 | many | . | TRBJ2-7